The present T cell receptor (beta chain) was sequenced within a study of CD8 T cells in ankylosing spondylitis. Study outcomes and limitations: Disease-linked clones bore a CD8+ phenotype, appearing relatively rarely in peripheral blood. In ankylosing spondylitis blood, a motif of roughly eight highly homologous TCR beta variants appeared characteristic. Prior work had noted some motif variants in reactive arthritis blood and synovial fluid.

Quantitative 5'-RACE with molecular barcodes was used to make the TCR beta libraries. TCRdb processed the 5' RACE reads anew with MiXCR; each CDR3 protein has one entry. Of roughly 470,000 distinct CDR3 sequences listed, about 24% are singletons. On this clonotype: Its antigen remains unknown.

The CDR3 length is 17 residues. Input material: blood, either unsorted or a sorted T cell fraction (not recorded which). The chain employs TRBV12-3 or TRBV12-4 and TRBJ1-4; 7 positions agree with TRBD1. The TCR originated in a male donor with ankylosing spondylitis. The CDR3 DNA follows: TGTACCATCAGTTTTAAAGGGGGCGGTGCAACTAATGAAAAACTGTTTTTT. It is translated as CTISFKGGGATNEKLFF.